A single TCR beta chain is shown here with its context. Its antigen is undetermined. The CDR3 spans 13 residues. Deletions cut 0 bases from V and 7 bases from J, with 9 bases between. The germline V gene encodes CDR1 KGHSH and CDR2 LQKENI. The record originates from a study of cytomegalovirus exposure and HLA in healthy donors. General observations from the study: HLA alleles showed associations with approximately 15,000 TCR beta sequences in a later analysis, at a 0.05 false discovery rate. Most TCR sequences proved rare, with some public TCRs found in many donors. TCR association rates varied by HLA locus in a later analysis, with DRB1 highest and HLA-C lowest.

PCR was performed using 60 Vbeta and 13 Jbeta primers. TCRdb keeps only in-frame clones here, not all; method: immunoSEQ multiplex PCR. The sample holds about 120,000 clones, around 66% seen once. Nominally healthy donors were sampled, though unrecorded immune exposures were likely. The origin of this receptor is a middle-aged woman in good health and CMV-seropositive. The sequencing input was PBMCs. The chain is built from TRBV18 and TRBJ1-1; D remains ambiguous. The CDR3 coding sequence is TGTGCCAGCTCACCACCTAAGATAGATGAAGCTTTCTTT. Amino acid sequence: CASSPPKIDEAFF. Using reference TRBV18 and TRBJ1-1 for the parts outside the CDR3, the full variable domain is NAGVMQNPRHLVRRRGQEARLRCSPMKGHSHVYWYRQLPEEGLKFMVYLQKENIIDESGMPKERFSAEFPKEGPSILRIQQVVRGDSAAYFCASSPPKIDEAFFGQGTRLTVV.